These 6 T cell receptor beta chains originate from one sample sequenced in a study of T cell repertoires in cytomegalovirus infection. These receptors are not linked to any known antigen. TCRdb independently ran MiXCR on the reads; one entry per CDR3 protein. The repertoire includes about 830,000 distinct CDR3 sequences, over 25% of them detected once, and over 10% sits in the top ten. The sample in question was cultured CD8+ T cells from PBMCs, obtained from culture after CMV antigen stimulation. Receptors originate from a human donor in good health (CMV status not recorded). Some clones in this sample may be carry-over from other donors' samples.

This chain uses TRBV9 with TRBJ2-5, with TRBD1 identical over 8 bases. The CDR3 sequence is 17 residues long. Germline CDR1 reads SGDLS; CDR2 reads YYNGEE. V was clipped by 0 bases and J by 3 bases; unmatched bases: 10. DNA of the CDR3: TGTGCCAGCAGCGTAGCCCAATCGACAGGGGAAAAAGAGACCCAGTACTTC. It encodes CASSVAQSTGEKETQYF. The full variable domain, in which reference TRBV9 and TRBJ2-5 provide the parts outside the CDR3, is DSGVTQTPKHLITATGQRVTLRCSPRSGDLSVYWYQQSLDQGLQFLIQYYNGEERAKGNILERFSAQQFPDLHSELNLSSLELGDSALYFCASSVAQSTGEKETQYFGPGTRLLVL.

V gene TRBV5-5 combines with J gene TRBJ2-7; 7 positions agree with TRBD1. V lost 7 bases and J lost 9; bases outside the gene matches: 13. Germline V lookup: CDR1 SGHKS, CDR2 YYEKEE (reference sequence). This CDR3 region has 13 residues. This CDR3 reads CASATESRQGQYF. Here the CDR3 DNA reads TGTGCCAGCGCTACCGAATCCCGACAGGGGCAGTACTTC.

There are a few counts of this clonotype. This chain joins TRBV15 and TRBJ2-5; possible D gene TRBD1, 5 bases. CDR3 length: 13 amino acids. V was pared by 3 bases and J by 2 bases, with 7 bases between. In germline, CDR1 is LNHNV, CDR2 YYDKDF (reference sequence). This chain's CDR3 is CATSSRVQETQYF. The CDR3 coding sequence is TGTGCCACCAGCAGCAGGGTACAAGAGACCCAGTACTTC.

The chain couples TRBV6-2 or TRBV6-3 to TRBJ1-2; D is undetermined. Germline lookup yields CDR1 MNHEY and CDR2 SVGEGT. This CDR3 comprises 14 residues. The ends were cut back, 0 bases at V and 4 bases at J, with 9 bases in the middle. The CDR3 bases are TGTGCCAGCAGTTACTCCGATACGGGCTATGGCTACACCTTC. It translates to CASSYSDTGYGYTF.

CDR3 bases: TGTGCCAGCAGCAGGGTGACAGAAGAACTTTTCATAAGCTCTGGAAACACCATATATTTT. It yields the protein CASSRVTEELFISSGNTIYF. V gene TRBV5-4 combines with J gene TRBJ1-3; tentative D call: TRBD1 (5 bases). The germline V gene encodes CDR1 SGHNT and CDR2 YYREEE (reference sequence). The germline V and J ends were trimmed by 4 bases and 0 bases, with 26 bases remaining between them. CDR3 length equals 20 residues. Together with reference TRBV5-4 and TRBJ1-3, the CDR3 gives the full variable domain: ETGVTQSPTHLIKTRGQQVTLRCSSQSGHNTVSWYQQALGQGPQFIFQYYREEENGRGNFPPRFSGLQFPNYSSELNVNALELDDSALYLCASSRVTEELFISSGNTIYFGEGSWLTVV.

Only a few counts were recorded for this clonotype. V is TRBV27 and J is TRBJ2-7, with a possible D match to TRBD2 (7 bases). The CDR3 spans 13 residues. Germline-derived CDR1 and CDR2 are MNHEY and SMNVEV (reference sequence). Trimming took off 3 bases at V and 6 bases at J, with 12 bases between the two ends. The CDR3 region has the DNA TGTGCCAGCAGTTTTAACAGGGAGGGCGAGCAGTACTTC. Translating it yields CASSFNREGEQYF.